This T cell receptor (beta chain) stems from a study of PD-1 blockade in mismatch repair-deficient tumors. Across the study: All were previously treated, progressing patients with 11 to 13 mismatch repair-deficient cancer types.

TCRs were sequenced from a few patients responding to pembrolizumab. Generated by immunoSEQ multiplex PCR, the TCRdb table keeps only in-frame clones and is missing some. The table includes some 48,000 clones, around three quarters detected once. Sample: PBMCs, taken before pembrolizumab treatment. The clonotype originates from an adult with mismatch repair-deficient cancer.

This CDR3 reads CASSFQEGDSSYEQYF. The CDR3 nucleotides are TGTGCCAGCAGCTTTCAAGAGGGGGATAGCTCCTACGAGCAGTACTTC. The chain uses TRBV7-9 and TRBJ2-7; TRBD1 might be the D (6 bases). The germline V gene encodes CDR1 SEHNR and CDR2 FQNEAQ (reference sequence). V was cut by 3 bases and J by 0 bases, with 15 bases left in between. The CDR3 covers 16 residues.